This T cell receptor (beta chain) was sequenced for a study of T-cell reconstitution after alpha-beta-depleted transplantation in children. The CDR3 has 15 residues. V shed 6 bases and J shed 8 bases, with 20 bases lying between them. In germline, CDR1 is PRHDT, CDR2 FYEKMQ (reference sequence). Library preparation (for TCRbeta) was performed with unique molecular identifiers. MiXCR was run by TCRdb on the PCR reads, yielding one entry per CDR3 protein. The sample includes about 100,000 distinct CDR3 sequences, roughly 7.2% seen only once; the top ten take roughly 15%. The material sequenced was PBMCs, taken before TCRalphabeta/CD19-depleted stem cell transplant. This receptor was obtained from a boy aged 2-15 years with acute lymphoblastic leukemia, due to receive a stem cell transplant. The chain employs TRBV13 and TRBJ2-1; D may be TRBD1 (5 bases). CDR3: CASRPTVPTRYEQFF. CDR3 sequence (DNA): TGTGCCAGCAGACCGACAGTCCCCACCCGGTATGAGCAGTTCTTC. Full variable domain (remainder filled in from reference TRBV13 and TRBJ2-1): AAGVIQSPRHLIKEKRETATLKCYPIPRHDTVYWYQQGPGQDPQFLISFYEKMQSDKGSIPDRFSAQQFSDYHSELNMSSLELGDSALYFCASRPTVPTRYEQFFGPGTRLTVL.